A selection of T cell receptor beta chains follows, all from one sample in a study of blood T cells in healthy people across ages. TCRdb reprocessed the 5' RACE reads with MiXCR, giving one entry per CDR3 protein. The sample holds around 1.5 million distinct CDR3 sequences, around two fifths seen once. Sequencing was carried out using blood. The receptors here all came from a woman aged 18-30 years in good health. CDR3s include the opening cysteine and the closing phenylalanine or tryptophan. The order of the fields is clone size, D gene, V gene, J gene, CDR3 DNA, CDR3 protein. The D gene is left open where the match is weak. The size field is filled for only some rows; it gives once, few, many or a size class.

.	.	TRBV9	TRBJ2-4	TGTGCCAGCAGCGGGTCCCTTGAAGACCGACAGAGGAACATTCAGTACTTC	CASSGSLEDRQRNIQYF
.	.	TRBV7-6	TRBJ2-3	TGTGCCAGCAGCCCAGGTTCTGGCGGGAGCACAGATACGCAGTATTTT	CASSPGSGGSTDTQYF
.	TRBD2	TRBV12-3/TRBV12-4	TRBJ2-3	TGTGCCAGCAGGGGGGGGTATACGCAGTATTTT	CASRGGYTQYF
.	.	TRBV6-5	TRBJ1-2	TGTGCCAGCGGTTGGGGGGGGAGCGGCTACACCTTC	CASGWGGSGYTF
.	TRBD2	TRBV6-1	TRBJ2-2	TGTGCCAGCTGGGAGGGAGGGATAAACACCGGGGAGCTGTTTTTT	CASWEGGINTGELFF
.	.	TRBV11-2	TRBJ2-7	TGTGCCAGCAGCCAGTACGCAGGGTACGAGCAGTACTTC	CASSQYAGYEQYF
.	TRBD2	TRBV27	TRBJ2-1	TGTGCCAGCAGTTTATCTGCGGGGGGGCAGAATGAGCAGTTCTTC	CASSLSAGGQNEQFF
.	.	TRBV5-1	TRBJ2-3	TGCGCCAGCAGCTCCGTCGGGAGTAGCACAGATACGCAGTATTTT	CASSSVGSSTDTQYF
few	TRBD1	TRBV6-6	TRBJ2-5	TGTGCCAGCAGTTACCGCGGGACAGGACAAGAGACCCAGTACTTC	CASSYRGTGQETQYF
.	.	TRBV20-1	TRBJ2-3	TGCAGTGCTAGAGGGATGGGCGGCGGCCAATCCACAGATACGCAGTATTTT	CSARGMGGGQSTDTQYF
.	TRBD1	TRBV29-1	TRBJ1-2	TGCAGCGTTGCAAACGGACAGGGGGCAAGAGGCTACACCTTC	CSVANGQGARGYTF
.	.	TRBV5-4	TRBJ1-1	TGTGCCAGCAGTAAACAGGGTTTGGAGACTGAAGCTTTCTTT	CASSKQGLETEAFF
.	.	TRBV6-2/TRBV6-3	TRBJ2-4	TGTGCCATCGGGACCTCTGCGGCCCAGTACTTC	CAIGTSAAQYF
.	.	TRBV27	TRBJ1-2	TGTGCCAGCAGTTTCGGGGGGCGTAGGGCTGGCTACACCTTC	CASSFGGRRAGYTF
once	TRBD2	TRBV25-1	TRBJ2-1	TGTGCCAGCAGTATCCCGGGCTCGGGGGGGAATGAGCAGTTCTTC	CASSIPGSGGNEQFF
.	.	TRBV7-9	TRBJ2-7	TGTGCCAGCAGCTTAGGAAAGGGGAGCGACGAGCAGTACTTC	CASSLGKGSDEQYF
.	.	TRBV6-5	TRBJ2-5	TGTGCCAGCAGTTACTCTGGGCAGTACCAAGAGACCCAGTACTTC	CASSYSGQYQETQYF
few	TRBD1	TRBV20-1	TRBJ2-3	TGCAGTGCTAGCGGCAGGGGGCCGGGCACAGATACGCAGTATTTT	CSASGRGPGTDTQYF
few	TRBD1	TRBV25-1	TRBJ1-3	TGTGCCAGTACACAGGGGAAATTTGGAAACACCATATATTTT	CASTQGKFGNTIYF
many	.	TRBV4-1	TRBJ2-5	TGCGCCAGCAGCCGGGCAGTTGCGTACCAAGAGACCCAGTACTTC	CASSRAVAYQETQYF
.	TRBD1	TRBV12-3/TRBV12-4	TRBJ2-3	TGTGCCAGCAGTTTACGAGACAGGGGGATTAGCACAGATACGCAGTATTTT	CASSLRDRGISTDTQYF
few	.	TRBV11-2	TRBJ2-4	TGTGCCAGCAGCTTAGGACAGACCCCAGGCCAAAACATTCAGTACTTC	CASSLGQTPGQNIQYF
.	TRBD2	TRBV4-1	TRBJ2-5	TGCGCCAGCAGCCGCCCGACTAGCGGGGGTGGCAGTGAGCAGTACTTC	CASSRPTSGGGSEQYF
few	.	TRBV4-1	TRBJ1-1	TGCGCCAGCAGCCAAAGGGGGTGGGGGTTGGCTGAAGCTTTCTTT	CASSQRGWGLAEAFF
.	.	TRBV3-1	TRBJ1-5	TGTGCCAGCAGCCCCGGAGTCTATCAGCCCCAGCATTTT	CASSPGVYQPQHF
.	.	TRBV12-3/TRBV12-4	TRBJ2-3	TGTGCCAGCAGTTTATTCCGCAGGGCAGATACGCAGTATTTT	CASSLFRRADTQYF